One and the same sample provided the 26 T cell receptor beta chains below, sequenced in a study of response to subunit inactivated influenza vaccine. MiXCR, applied by TCRdb to the RT-PCR reads, yields one record per CDR3 protein. The sample has 800,000 or so distinct CDR3 sequences; approximately 21% are singletons. The sequencing here drew on PBMCs from blood, taken 5 days after vaccination. The receptors shown here come from a man aged 45-65 years who received an inactivated influenza vaccine.

CDR3 in amino acids: CASREGLVRADTQYF. CDR3 DNA: TGTGCCAGCAGGGAGGGACTAGTGAGGGCAGATACGCAGTATTTT. The V call is TRBV6-1, the J call TRBJ2-3; 8 bases match TRBD2. The CDR3 contains 15 residues. In germline, CDR1 is MNHNS, CDR2 SASEGT. V shed 6 bases, J shed 4 bases, and the junction held 9 bases outside the gene matches.

The V gene is TRBV6-6, the J gene TRBJ2-5; 9 nucleotides agree with TRBD2. Trimming took 6 bases from V and 5 from J; bases not matched to a gene: 4. The CDR3 has 13 amino acids. Germline V gene lookup returns CDR1 MNHNY and CDR2 SVGAGI (reference sequence). DNA of the CDR3: TGTGCCAGCAGGCGGGGGGGCTCGGAGACCCAGTACTTC. Translated, it gives CASRRGGSETQYF.

V and J are TRBV20-1 and TRBJ2-2; possible D gene TRBD1, 5 bases. This CDR3 contains 13 residues. V lost 5 bases and J 4 bases, leaving 11 bases between the germline ends. Germline V gene lookup returns CDR1 DFQATT and CDR2 SNEGSKA (reference sequence). Written as DNA, the CDR3 is TGCAGTGCTCGGACACCTATCACCGGGGAGCTGTTTTTT. It specifies CSARTPITGELFF.

This rearrangement joins TRBV3-1 to TRBJ1-6; D uncertain. Germline V gene lookup returns CDR1 LGHDT and CDR2 YNNKEL (reference sequence). CDR3 length equals 13 residues. Trimming stripped 1 base from V and 10 bases from J, with 8 bases between. This CDR3 is CASSQGVHSPLHF. The CDR3, as DNA: TGTGCCAGCAGCCAAGGAGTTCACTCACCCCTCCACTTT.

In its sample, this clonotype was seen a few times. The chain has TRBV5-1 and TRBJ1-1; no definite D call. Per the germline V gene, CDR1 is SGHRS and CDR2 is YFSETQ. V lost 3 bases and J lost 5, with 11 bases in between. The CDR3 covers 13 residues. The chain's CDR3 is CASSSEMGTEAFF. In nucleotides, the CDR3 is TGCGCCAGCAGCTCGGAAATGGGGACTGAAGCTTTCTTT.

This clonotype occurred many times. The rearrangement joins TRBV12-3 or TRBV12-4 to TRBJ2-5, with D possibly being TRBD1 (5 bases). The CDR3 is 13 residues long. Trimming cost V 5 bases and J 5 bases, with 12 bases left between them. This CDR3 reads CASSPGSWETQYF. DNA of the CDR3: TGTGCCAGCAGTCCAGGGTCTTGGGAGACCCAGTACTTC.

V and J are TRBV7-2 and TRBJ2-3; perhaps D is TRBD1 or TRBD2 (5 bases each). This CDR3 region has 17 residues. Trimming took 0 bases from V and 0 from J, leaving 13 bases between them. The germline gives CDR1 SGHTA, CDR2 FQGNSA. In nucleotides, the CDR3 is TGTGCCAGCAGCTTAGCGGGGCGGGTATCTAGCACAGATACGCAGTATTTT. Protein: CASSLAGRVSSTDTQYF.

The chain is built from TRBV4-2 and TRBJ2-1; D is unresolved. The length of the CDR3 is 12 residues. Germline-derived CDR1 and CDR2 are LGHNA and YNFKEQ. Trimming removed 9 bases from V and 12 bases from J, with 18 bases in between. CDR3 region: CARGPGLNGQFF. In DNA, the CDR3 is TGTGCCAGGGGCCCCGGGCTCAACGGGCAGTTCTTC.

J is TRBJ2-1 and V is TRBV5-6; 11 bases fit TRBD2. This CDR3 comprises 20 residues. From germline, CDR1 is SGHDT and CDR2 YYEEEE. With 4 bases clipped from V and 3 bases from J, the junction kept 18 bases outside the gene matches. The CDR3: CASSPLLAGGSQNNYNEQFF. CDR3 DNA sequence: TGTGCCAGCAGCCCCCTTTTAGCGGGGGGGTCCCAAAATAACTACAATGAGCAGTTCTTC.

The rearrangement uses TRBV4-1 and TRBJ2-7; 9 nucleotides agree with TRBD1. J lost 6 bases, V lost 0 bases, and 6 bases had no gene match. This CDR3 has 15 amino acids. CDR1 and CDR2 from the germline V gene are MGHRA and YSYEKL. The CDR3 nucleotides read TGCGCCAGCAGCCAAGAAACAGGGGGCCTGGGCGAGCAGTACTTC. This translates into CASSQETGGLGEQYF.

There are a few counts of this clonotype. V gene TRBV27 combines with J gene TRBJ2-1; unclear D gene. The CDR3 covers 18 residues. V lost 0 bases to trimming and J lost 7 bases, with 22 bases between them. From germline, CDR1 is MNHEY and CDR2 SMNVEV (reference sequence). CDR3 residues: CASSLSPLKEARLNEQFF. The CDR3, as DNA: TGTGCCAGCAGTTTATCTCCCCTGAAGGAAGCGAGGTTGAATGAGCAGTTCTTC.

The gene calls are TRBV4-3 and TRBJ2-2; 13 nucleotides agree with TRBD2. This CDR3 comprises 17 residues. The J segment lost 5 bases and the V segment lost 1 base, leaving 4 bases of the junction unmatched. Looked up from germline, CDR1 is LGHNA and CDR2 is YSLEER. CDR3 DNA: TGCGCCAGCAGCCAAGGACTAGCGGGGGGCCTGACCGGGGAGCTGTTTTTT. Protein: CASSQGLAGGLTGELFF.

The chain recombines TRBV2 with TRBJ2-1; D perhaps matches TRBD1 (6 bases). Germline CDR1 SNHLY, CDR2 FYNNEI. Deletions cut 5 bases from V and 5 bases from J, with 10 bases between. The CDR3 spans 13 residues. The CDR3 reads CASSKGHNNEQFF. CDR3 DNA: TGTGCCAGCAGTAAGGGACACAACAATGAGCAGTTCTTC.

This clonotype has just a few counts. This chain links TRBV29-1 with TRBJ2-3; 10 nucleotides match TRBD1. The CDR3 totals 15 residues. Germline assignment: CDR1 SQVTM and CDR2 ANQGSEA. After removal of 4 bases from V and 8 bases from J, the junction contained 12 bases not matched to a gene. DNA of the CDR3: TGCAGCGTTGTTGGGACAGGGGCCATTGGAGGTACGCAGTATTTT. Its protein product is CSVVGTGAIGGTQYF.

This clonotype was found a few times. The chain uses TRBV11-2 and TRBJ2-5, with D possibly being TRBD1 (5 bases). The germline V gene encodes CDR1 SGHAT and CDR2 FQNNGV. This CDR3 region has 13 residues. V gave up 5 bases and J gave up 3 bases, with 10 bases separating them. The DNA of the CDR3 is TGTGCCAGCAGCGTGTCGACAGAAGAGACCCAGTACTTC. Its protein product is CASSVSTEETQYF.

This clonotype showed up just a few times. The genes are TRBV20-1 and TRBJ2-3; no clear D. Germline V gives CDR1 DFQATT, CDR2 SNEGSKA (reference sequence). The CDR3 contains 15 residues. V lost 2 bases and J 2 bases, leaving 14 bases between the germline ends. CDR3 in amino acids: CSARFPGIATDTQYF. The CDR3, as DNA: TGCAGTGCTAGATTCCCTGGGATCGCCACAGATACGCAGTATTTT.

This clonotype was counted only a few times. The chain has TRBV5-1 and TRBJ2-7; 7 nucleotides align to TRBD1. Trimming removed 6 bases from V and 1 base from J; junction bases left unmatched: 4. The CDR3 consists of 13 residues. The V gene's germline CDR1 is SGHRS and CDR2 YFSETQ. CDR3 in amino acids: CASKETGSYEQYF. The CDR3 DNA is TGCGCCAGCAAGGAGACAGGGTCCTACGAGCAGTACTTC.

The chain couples TRBV18 to TRBJ2-1; no firm D call. Trimming left V 0 bases short and J 4 bases short, with 25 bases between. This CDR3 has 20 amino acids. The germline V gene encodes CDR1 KGHSH and CDR2 LQKENI. CDR3 protein: CASSPPVRSIVGNFYNEQFF. CDR3 DNA: TGTGCCAGCTCACCACCGGTCCGTAGTATAGTTGGAAATTTTTACAATGAGCAGTTCTTC.

This clonotype appeared a few times. The chain joins TRBV6-2 or TRBV6-3 to TRBJ2-3; 10 bases align to TRBD2. The length of the CDR3 is 15 residues. Losses at the gene ends were 5 bases for V and 6 bases for J; bases not matched to a gene: 8. In germline, CDR1 is MNHEY, CDR2 SVGEGT. The chain's CDR3 is CASSLEAGGPDTQYF. The CDR3 DNA reads TGTGCCAGCAGTCTGGAAGCGGGAGGGCCTGATACGCAGTATTTT.

The chain uses TRBV29-1 and TRBJ1-1; D perhaps matches TRBD1 (6 bases). This CDR3 comprises 15 residues. Trimming cost V 7 bases and J 3 bases, with 21 bases left between them. From germline, CDR1 is SQVTM and CDR2 ANQGSEA. CDR3 region: CSGGGARVRDTEAFF. CDR3 sequence (DNA): TGCAGCGGGGGGGGGGCGCGAGTTCGAGACACTGAAGCTTTCTTT.

This clonotype was counted between two and nine times. The rearrangement joins TRBV4-2 to TRBJ1-6; possible D gene TRBD1, 5 bases. The CDR3 consists of 13 residues. CDR1 is LGHNA and CDR2 is YNFKEQ in the germline V gene. The V end was cut by 2 bases, the J end by 9 bases, with 8 bases between. CDR3 sequence (DNA): TGTGCCAGCAGCCAACAGGGTCGTTCACCCCTCCACTTT. The encoded protein is CASSQQGRSPLHF.

The chain employs TRBV3-1 and TRBJ2-7; 9 bases agree with TRBD2. V shed 1 base and J 0 bases; nucleotides not matched to a gene: 16. CDR3 length: 20 residues. The germline V gene has CDR1 LGHDT and CDR2 YNNKEL (reference sequence). The CDR3 DNA is TGTGCCAGCAGCCAAGTCGCCGGGCGACCTAGCGGGGACTCCTCCTACGAGCAGTACTTC. As protein: CASSQVAGRPSGDSSYEQYF.

The chain couples TRBV20-1 to TRBJ2-3; possibly TRBD2 for D (6 bases). The germline V gene has CDR1 DFQATT and CDR2 SNEGSKA (reference sequence). The V end lost 1 base, the J end lost 2 bases, and 10 bases lay between the germline ends. This CDR3 comprises 14 residues. This chain's CDR3 is CSARGRGNTDTQYF. The CDR3 DNA reads TGCAGTGCTAGAGGGCGGGGTAACACAGATACGCAGTATTTT.

This clonotype has just a few counts. The rearrangement links TRBV5-6 to TRBJ2-7; TRBD1 matches at 11 bases. Germline CDR1 reads SGHDT; CDR2 reads YYEEEE. V trimming: 4 bases; J trimming: 3 bases; junction bases outside the gene matches: 9. The CDR3 runs 16 residues. CDR3: CASSPRAGTGGYEQYF. DNA for the CDR3: TGTGCCAGCAGCCCACGGGCCGGGACAGGGGGCTACGAGCAGTACTTC.

The chain joins TRBV29-1 to TRBJ2-1; no clear D. V dropped 6 bases and J dropped 3 bases, with 15 bases sitting between them. This CDR3 spans 14 amino acids. CDR1 SQVTM and CDR2 ANQGSEA come from the germline V gene. CDR3 DNA sequence: TGCAGCGTGTCGGCTCGACTCCTCTACAATGAGCAGTTCTTC. As protein: CSVSARLLYNEQFF.

The chain links TRBV29-1 to TRBJ2-1, with 7 bases aligning to TRBD2. V was clipped by 7 bases and J by 5 bases; unmatched bases: 8. Germline V gene sequence: CDR1 SQVTM, CDR2 ANQGSEA. This CDR3 is 13 amino acids long. The CDR3 reads CSETSAIDNEQFF. For the CDR3, the DNA is TGCAGCGAAACTAGCGCCATTGACAATGAGCAGTTCTTC.